This T cell receptor (beta chain) was identified during a study of radiotherapy plus CTLA-4 blockade in lung cancer. In the study overall: Disease control was present in 30% to 40% of patients, and objective responses in less than 20%.

The repertoire was sequenced with immunoSEQ multiplex PCR; TCRdb's copy has only in-frame clones and lacks some. The data contain fewer than 100,000 clones, about four fifths of them singletons. The germline gives CDR1 MDHEN, CDR2 SYDVKM. This CDR3 spans 15 amino acids. Trimming at V came to 3 bases and at J to 2 bases, leaving 5 bases not matched to a gene. This clone was recorded a few times. Other DNA variants within this sample encode the same CDR3. The chain carries TRBV28 and TRBJ2-3; the match to TRBD2 covers 7 bases. The sequenced sample was peripheral blood, obtained from a patient treated with radiotherapy plus ipilimumab. The clonotype comes from a human donor with non-small cell lung cancer who had stable disease on radiotherapy plus ipilimumab. CDR3 sequence reads: CASSFGGTITDTQYF. Written as DNA, the CDR3 is TGTGCCAGCAGTTTTGGGGGGACTATCACAGATACGCAGTATTTT.